This record concerns one TCR beta chain sequence. The target antigen is unknown. A junction boundary mismatches the germline segment, possibly from a read error. The entry originates in a study of Graves' ophthalmopathy and Graves' hyperthyroidism. As the template, RNA transcripts were used to amplify TCR beta CDR3 regions. Investigators did first-round RT-PCR with HTBI primers, then second-round multiplex PCR. One entry per CDR3 protein results from TCRdb running MiXCR on the multiplex PCR reads. This sample yields almost 750,000 distinct CDR3 sequences, of which around 40% are seen a single time; approximately 43% belongs to the top ten. The CDR3 contains 13 residues. The germline gives CDR1 SQVTM, CDR2 ANQGSEA. Study-level findings and limits: Detection in blood was also observed for most expanded thyroid clonotypes above 0.001 frequency.

The PBMCs had their origin in 7.5 to 10 ml of fresh peripheral blood. The clonotype comes from an adult man with Graves' ophthalmopathy. The J gene is TRBJ2-6, the V gene TRBV29-1, with 11 bases that match TRBD1. Material for sequencing was peripheral blood. The CDR3 spells CSVAGTGGNVLTF. In nucleotides, the CDR3 is TGCAGCGTTGCCGGGACAGGGGGCAACGTCCTGACTTTC.